The 23 T cell receptor beta chains presented below share a single source sample, sequenced in a study of beta chain features in type 1 diabetes. All of the isolated RNA was reverse transcribed, so expressed TCRB transcripts were sequenced. Sequenced by immunoSEQ multiplex PCR; TCRdb stores in-frame clones only, minus some. This repertoire shows about 270,000 clones, around an eighth found once; its top ten account for about 0.03%. The specimen was naive CD4+ T cells from blood. The origin of the receptors is a woman in her forties in good health.

This clone was seen more than once but under ten times. V is TRBV19 and J is TRBJ1-2; D remains ambiguous. The CDR3 runs to 12 residues. Trimming shortened V by 6 bases and J by 5 bases, and 10 bases separated the two germline ends. Per the germline V gene, CDR1 is LNHDA and CDR2 is SQIVND (reference sequence). Here the CDR3 reads CASSPRGYGYTF. CDR3 sequence (DNA): TGTGCCAGTAGCCCGAGAGGGTATGGCTACACCTTC.

This clone was seen a handful of times. The gene calls are TRBV4-3 and TRBJ1-2; D not certain. Trimming took 0 bases from V and 4 from J, leaving 9 bases between them. The germline V gene encodes CDR1 LGHNA and CDR2 YSLEER. The CDR3 covers 14 residues. The CDR3 DNA sequence: TGCGCCAGCAGCCAAGAACCAGGAGGCTATGGCTACACCTTC. Protein sequence: CASSQEPGGYGYTF.

The V call is TRBV29-1, the J call TRBJ2-1, with 9 bases fitting TRBD1. The germline V gene encodes CDR1 SQVTM and CDR2 ANQGSEA. Germline trimming cut 3 bases from V and 8 bases from J; bases unmatched to any gene: 14. The length of the CDR3 is 16 residues. The CDR3: CSVDRYGTGRFYEQFF. The DNA of the CDR3 is TGCAGCGTTGATAGGTATGGGACAGGGAGGTTCTATGAGCAGTTCTTC.

This clone was observed a handful of times. V is TRBV7-2 and J is TRBJ2-7; 8 nucleotides line up with TRBD1. Germline CDR1 and CDR2: SGHTA and FQGNSA. Losses at the gene ends were 5 bases for V and 0 bases for J; bases not matched to a gene: 3. The CDR3 is made up of 14 amino acids. CDR3 sequence (DNA): TGTGCCAGCAGCCGTGACAGGGGCTCCTACGAGCAGTACTTC. Translated, it gives CASSRDRGSYEQYF.

This clone was detected a few times. The chain combines TRBV12-5 with TRBJ1-2; D is undetermined. Trimming took 2 bases from V and 2 from J, leaving 9 bases between them. The CDR3 is made up of 14 amino acids. Germline V gene lookup returns CDR1 LGHNT and CDR2 FRNRAP. The chain's CDR3 is CASGLFEINYGYTF. The CDR3 DNA reads TGTGCTAGTGGTTTGTTCGAGATAAACTATGGCTACACCTTC.

This chain uses TRBV10-3 with TRBJ1-6; TRBD1 might be the D (6 bases). There are 15 residues in the CDR3. The V gene lost 4 bases and the J gene lost 7 bases, with 14 bases spanning the gap. Germline V CDR1 and CDR2: ENHRY, SYGVKD. CDR3 region: CAISGQGLWNSPLHF. In DNA form, the CDR3 reads TGTGCCATCAGTGGGCAGGGGCTCTGGAATTCACCCCTCCACTTT.

This clone was found a few times. The chain links TRBV19 to TRBJ2-7, with 7 bases aligning to TRBD2. The trim removed 8 bases at V and 1 base at J, leaving 5 bases unmatched. The germline CDR1 and CDR2 sequences are LNHDA and SQIVND (reference sequence). This CDR3 has 13 residues. The CDR3: CASARGGSYEQYF. The CDR3 bases are TGTGCCAGTGCCCGCGGGGGATCCTACGAGCAGTACTTC.

This clone was detected only a few times. The chain links TRBV7-2 to TRBJ2-7; 8 nucleotides line up with TRBD2. Trimming took 0 bases from V and 2 from J; bases not matched to a gene: 9. Per germline, CDR1 SGHTA and CDR2 FQGNSA. The CDR3 length is 17 residues. The CDR3 DNA reads as TGTGCCAGCAGCTTAGCGCCTGGCGGGGGGCGACCCTACGAGCAGTACTTC. Encoded protein: CASSLAPGGGRPYEQYF. Looking up the rest from reference TRBV7-2 and TRBJ2-7 gives the full variable domain: GAGVSQSPSNKVTEKGKDVELRCDPISGHTALYWYRQSLGQGLEFLIYFQGNSAPDKSGLPSDRFSAERTGGSVSTLTIQRTQQEDSAVYLCASSLAPGGGRPYEQYFGPGTRLTVT.

This clone was picked up a small number of times. The chain recombines TRBV19 with TRBJ2-2; 14 bases map to TRBD2. V was pared by 6 bases and J by 4 bases, with 7 bases of the junction left unmatched. The length of the CDR3 is 17 residues. Germline assignment: CDR1 LNHDA and CDR2 SQIVND (reference sequence). The CDR3 sequence: CASRRGLAGDGTGELFF. Here the CDR3 DNA reads TGTGCCAGTAGAAGGGGACTAGCGGGGGACGGCACCGGGGAGCTGTTTTTT. Full variable domain (outside the CDR3, taken from reference TRBV19 and TRBJ2-2): DGGITQSPKYLFRKEGQNVTLSCEQNLNHDAMYWYRQDPGQGLRLIYYSQIVNDFQKGDIAEGYSVSREKKESFPLTVTSAQKNPTAFYLCASRRGLAGDGTGELFFGEGSRLTVL.

The rearrangement joins TRBV6-5 to TRBJ2-5; the D gene is possibly TRBD2 (6 bases). V lost 5 bases and J 10 bases, leaving 11 bases between the germline ends. Germline values: CDR1 MNHEY, CDR2 SVGAGI. The length of the CDR3 is 11 residues. This CDR3 is CASSQTSFQYF. The DNA for the CDR3 is TGTGCCAGCAGTCAGACTAGTTTCCAGTACTTC.

This clone came up a few times. The gene calls are TRBV19 and TRBJ1-5, with 8 bases matching TRBD1. V shed 5 bases, J shed 6 bases, and the junction held 6 bases outside the gene matches. The length of the CDR3 is 14 residues. Germline values: CDR1 LNHDA, CDR2 SQIVND (reference sequence). The CDR3 here is CASSSQGVGQPQHF. The CDR3 DNA reads as TGTGCCAGTAGTTCACAGGGGGTAGGTCAGCCCCAGCATTTT.

The gene calls are TRBV27 and TRBJ1-6; D is perhaps TRBD1 (6 bases). Trimming pared 3 bases from V and 8 bases from J, leaving 11 bases between. The germline V gene encodes CDR1 MNHEY and CDR2 SMNVEV (reference sequence). The length of the CDR3 is 14 residues. The CDR3 loop reads CASSFAAGDSPLHF. As DNA, the CDR3 is TGTGCCAGCAGTTTTGCTGCAGGGGATTCACCCCTCCACTTT.

This clone was detected a few times. The V and J genes are TRBV18 and TRBJ1-1, with D maybe TRBD1 (6 bases). CDR1 and CDR2 from the germline V gene are KGHSH and LQKENI. The germline V and J ends were trimmed by 4 bases and 5 bases, with 14 bases remaining between them. The CDR3 is 14 residues long. CDR3 DNA: TGTGCCAGCTCACGCTCACAGGGTATAACTGAAGCTTTCTTT. Encoded protein: CASSRSQGITEAFF. Full variable domain (rest looked up from reference TRBV18 and TRBJ1-1): NAGVMQNPRHLVRRRGQEARLRCSPMKGHSHVYWYRQLPEEGLKFMVYLQKENIIDESGMPKERFSAEFPKEGPSILRIQQVVRGDSAAYFCASSRSQGITEAFFGQGTRLTVV.

This clone has only a few counts. This chain uses TRBV19 with TRBJ2-5; D perhaps matches TRBD1 (5 bases). Trimming took off 5 bases at V and 4 bases at J, with 17 bases between the two ends. The CDR3 consists of 15 residues. Per germline, CDR1 LNHDA and CDR2 SQIVND (reference sequence). DNA for the CDR3: TGTGCCAGTAGTCGGCTGGGGCCAGGCGGAGAGACCCAGTACTTC. Residues: CASSRLGPGGETQYF.

V and J are TRBV9 and TRBJ2-6; D is ambiguous. In germline, CDR1 is SGDLS, CDR2 YYNGEE. Trimming shortened V by 3 bases and J by 0 bases, and 13 bases separated the two germline ends. The CDR3 extends over 17 amino acids. CDR3 bases: TGTGCCAGCAGCGACCTTTCCGGGTTCTCTGGGGCCAACGTCCTGACTTTC. It is translated as CASSDLSGFSGANVLTF.

In this sample, this clone turned up a few times. The rearrangement uses TRBV2 and TRBJ1-1; D ambiguous. Germline values: CDR1 SNHLY, CDR2 FYNNEI. V was shortened by 5 bases and J by 4 bases, with 8 bases between the two germline ends. This CDR3 spans 12 amino acids. The CDR3 sequence: CASSRSSTEAFF. CDR3 bases: TGTGCCAGCAGTAGGAGTTCCACTGAAGCTTTCTTT.

The rearrangement links TRBV6-1 to TRBJ1-5; perhaps TRBD1 as D (6 bases). The CDR3 covers 13 residues. V lost 5 bases and J lost 6, with 11 bases in between. CDR1 MNHNS and CDR2 SASEGT come from the germline V gene. The CDR3 DNA reads as TGTGCCAGCAGTTCAGGGGCGGCTCAGCCCCAGCATTTT. Translated, it gives CASSSGAAQPQHF.

The chain carries TRBV5-4 and TRBJ2-4; D is unclear. CDR1 and CDR2 from the germline V gene are SGHNT and YYREEE (reference sequence). This CDR3 contains 14 residues. The V end was cut by 3 bases, the J end by 2 bases, with 9 bases between. DNA for the CDR3: TGTGCCAGCAGCTCTGAGGTACCCAAAAACATTCAGTACTTC. It encodes CASSSEVPKNIQYF.

V is TRBV6-6 and J is TRBJ1-1, with 8 bases fitting TRBD1. The V gene's germline CDR1 is MNHNY and CDR2 SVGAGI (reference sequence). The CDR3 is 13 amino acids. V lost 6 bases, J lost 3 bases, and 3 bases stayed unmatched. CDR3 in amino acids: CASRMTGDTEAFF. DNA of the CDR3: TGTGCCAGCAGAATGACAGGGGACACTGAAGCTTTCTTT.

The chain recombines TRBV6-5 with TRBJ2-7; D is perhaps TRBD1 (6 bases). With 8 bases removed from V and 5 bases from J, the gap between germline ends came to 19 bases. Per the germline V gene, CDR1 is MNHEY and CDR2 is SVGAGI. CDR3 length: 14 residues. This CDR3 reads CASGLRGPSDEQYF. The CDR3 DNA reads as TGTGCCAGCGGCCTCAGGGGACCCAGTGACGAGCAGTACTTC.

This clone has a count of ten or more. The V and J genes are TRBV29-1 and TRBJ2-1; 8 nucleotides agree with TRBD1. Trimming took 7 bases from V and 3 from J; bases not matched to a gene: 5. CDR1 and CDR2 from the germline V gene are SQVTM and ANQGSEA. The CDR3 totals 13 residues. The chain's CDR3 is CSGSDRGYNEQFF. The CDR3 bases are TGCAGCGGTTCAGACAGGGGCTACAATGAGCAGTTCTTC.

V and J are TRBV27 and TRBJ2-5; D might be TRBD1 (5 bases). This CDR3 comprises 15 residues. Germline CDR1 reads MNHEY; CDR2 reads SMNVEV (reference sequence). V was pared by 0 bases and J by 1 base, with 9 bases between. DNA of the CDR3: TGTGCCAGCAGTTTATCAGGGGCCAGCCAAGAGACCCAGTACTTC. This encodes CASSLSGASQETQYF.

This chain links TRBV6-5 with TRBJ2-3; 8 nucleotides align to TRBD2. Germline CDR1 and CDR2: MNHEY and SVGAGI. The CDR3 consists of 15 residues. Trimming at V came to 6 bases and at J to 6 bases, leaving 11 bases not matched to a gene. Here the CDR3 reads CASRAGAGAGDTQYF. As DNA, the CDR3 is TGTGCCAGCAGGGCGGGAGCGGGGGCAGGGGATACGCAGTATTTT.